A selection of T cell receptor beta chains follows, all from one sample in a study of T cells in Graves' hyperthyroidism and ophthalmopathy. TCRdb redid the calling of the multiplex PCR reads with MiXCR, one entry per CDR3 protein. The table has roughly 420,000 distinct CDR3 sequences, approximately 15% seen once. Sequencing was done on a sample of blood. These receptors were taken from a woman between 18 and 29 years old with Graves' hyperthyroidism. CDR3s include the opening cysteine and the closing phenylalanine or tryptophan. D genes are given only for firm matches. The listing skips clone size in some rows; elsewhere it reads once, few, many or a size class.

d_call	clone_size	v_call	j_call	cdr3_aa	cdr3_nt
-	many	TRBV6-6	TRBJ2-2	CASSYSWAGSDPGELFF	TGTGCCAGCAGTTACTCGTGGGCAGGATCGGACCCCGGGGAGCTGTTTTTT
-	many	TRBV6-1	TRBJ1-4	CASSDQAGEKLFF	TGTGCCAGCAGTGATCAGGCGGGGGAAAAACTGTTTTTT
-	many	TRBV20-1	TRBJ2-5	CSARDVRREAQETQYF	TGCAGTGCTAGAGATGTCAGAAGAGAGGCCCAAGAGACCCAGTACTTC
TRBD1	many	TRBV28	TRBJ1-1	CASGPGQTNTEAFF	TGTGCCAGCGGGCCGGGACAGACGAACACTGAAGCTTTCTTT
-	-	TRBV19	TRBJ1-1	CALNRNPMNTEAFF	TGTGCCCTAAATCGGAACCCAATGAACACTGAAGCTTTCTTT
-	many	TRBV6-1	TRBJ1-5	CASSEILGGVLSNQPQHF	TGTGCCAGCAGTGAAATTTTAGGAGGGGTCCTAAGCAATCAGCCCCAGCATTTT
TRBD1	many	TRBV5-1	TRBJ1-2	CASSAGDRANKGYTF	TGCGCCAGCAGCGCAGGGGACAGGGCCAACAAAGGCTACACCTTC
TRBD1	-	TRBV7-8	TRBJ2-7	CASSFRGQRGSPYEQYF	TGTGCCAGCAGCTTCAGGGGGCAGCGTGGATCGCCCTACGAGCAGTACTTC
TRBD1	-	TRBV10-3	TRBJ2-5	CALTTGGEGQETQYF	TGTGCCCTAACGACAGGGGGCGAGGGCCAAGAGACCCAGTACTTC
-	many	TRBV28	TRBJ2-7	CASSQPSSYEQYF	TGTGCCAGCAGCCAGCCATCTAGCTACGAGCAGTACTTC
-	many	TRBV12-3/TRBV12-4	TRBJ2-1	CASSLMAPAFGQFF	TGTGCCAGCAGCTTGATGGCCCCGGCTTTTGGGCAGTTCTTC
-	few	TRBV2	TRBJ2-1	CASRPGNNEQFF	TGTGCCAGCCGCCCCGGGAACAATGAGCAGTTCTTC
TRBD2	many	TRBV7-9	TRBJ2-3	CASSLGGLAGTDTQYF	TGTGCCAGCAGCTTAGGCGGACTAGCGGGCACAGATACGCAGTATTTT
-	many	TRBV12-3/TRBV12-4	TRBJ2-2	CASSSGWDTGELFF	TGTGCCAGCAGTTCCGGCTGGGACACCGGGGAGCTGTTTTTT
-	many	TRBV20-1	TRBJ1-1	CSASGVLNTEAFF	TGCAGTGCTAGCGGAGTCTTGAACACTGAAGCTTTCTTT
-	-	TRBV5-1	TRBJ2-3	CASSLAGLSPQYF	TGCGCCAGCAGCTTGGCCGGGCTCAGCCCGCAGTATTTT
TRBD1	-	TRBV29-1	TRBJ1-2	CSVEGGGRFGGYTF	TGCAGCGTTGAGGGAGGGGGCAGATTCGGAGGCTACACCTTC
TRBD2	-	TRBV12-3/TRBV12-4	TRBJ2-1	CASRPRTGTSGSSYNEQFF	TGTGCCAGCAGACCTCGGACCGGGACTAGCGGAAGCTCCTACAATGAGCAGTTCTTC
-	many	TRBV3-1	TRBJ1-1	CASSPKMNTEAFF	TGTGCCAGCAGCCCTAAGATGAACACTGAAGCTTTCTTT
-	-	TRBV7-2	TRBJ1-5	CASSTRGSGATFSNQPQHF	TGTGCCAGCAGCACAAGGGGGTCAGGGGCTACCTTTAGCAATCAGCCCCAGCATTTT
TRBD2	-	TRBV3-1	TRBJ2-3	CASSQEAQRGDTQYF	TGTGCCAGCAGCCAAGAGGCCCAGCGGGGGGATACGCAGTATTTT
-	few	TRBV9	TRBJ1-5	CATSDAAGPNQPQHF	TGTGCCACCAGTGATGCCGCAGGCCCCAATCAGCCCCAGCATTTT
-	few	TRBV7-8	TRBJ1-2	CASSLGASGLAYDYTF	TGTGCCAGCAGCTTAGGGGCCTCAGGGCTGGCTTATGACTACACCTTC
TRBD2	many	TRBV13	TRBJ2-7	CASSSIIAGGVYEQYF	TGTGCCAGCAGCAGTATCATAGCGGGAGGTGTATACGAGCAGTACTTC
-	many	TRBV20-1	TRBJ1-3	CSARDLTSGNTIYF	TGCAGTGCTAGAGATCTAACCTCTGGAAACACCATATATTTT
-	many	TRBV2	TRBJ1-2	CASSEGSPGYTF	TGTGCCAGCAGTGAAGGTAGTCCCGGCTACACCTTC
TRBD2	few	TRBV9	TRBJ2-1	CASSSQSPVAGRVHNEQFF	TGTGCCAGCAGCTCACAATCCCCTGTAGCGGGGAGGGTGCACAATGAGCAGTTCTTC
-	-	TRBV18	TRBJ2-5	CASRRKETQYF	TGTGCCAGCCGACGAAAAGAGACCCAGTACTTC
TRBD2	many	TRBV6-1	TRBJ2-7	CASSEGLADLREQYF	TGTGCCAGCAGTGAGGGACTAGCGGACTTGCGGGAGCAGTACTTC
-	many	TRBV7-3	TRBJ2-5	CASSPTGEQETQYF	TGTGCCAGCAGCCCGACAGGCGAGCAAGAGACCCAGTACTTC
-	few	TRBV7-2	TRBJ2-3	CASRTGYGSTDTQYF	TGTGCCAGCAGAACGGGATACGGTAGCACAGATACGCAGTATTTT
TRBD1	-	TRBV5-5	TRBJ2-5	CASSSQTGGWETQYF	TGTGCCAGCAGCTCTCAGACAGGGGGCTGGGAGACCCAGTACTTC
-	few	TRBV2	TRBJ1-6	CASSGRWQAANSPLHF	TGTGCCAGCAGTGGACGTTGGCAGGCCGCAAATTCACCCCTCCACTTT
TRBD1	-	TRBV20-1	TRBJ1-1	CSARDPTGANTEAFF	TGCAGTGCTAGAGATCCCACAGGGGCGAACACTGAAGCTTTCTTT
TRBD1	-	TRBV28	TRBJ1-1	CASRGRRGLGTEAFF	TGTGCCAGCAGAGGCCGCAGGGGGCTAGGCACTGAAGCTTTCTTT
TRBD1	few	TRBV7-2	TRBJ1-5	CASSLGRGAREPQHF	TGTGCCAGCAGCTTAGGCAGGGGGGCGCGAGAGCCCCAGCATTTT
TRBD1	many	TRBV28	TRBJ1-1	CASRGQTNTEAFF	TGTGCCAGCAGGGGACAGACGAACACTGAAGCTTTCTTT
-	few	TRBV2	TRBJ2-5	CASTNPGPPYF	TGTGCCAGCACCAACCCGGGCCCCCCCTACTTC
TRBD1	few	TRBV15	TRBJ2-6	CATSARDRGSGANVLTF	TGTGCCACCAGCGCCCGGGACAGGGGGTCTGGGGCCAACGTCCTGACTTTC
TRBD1	many	TRBV27	TRBJ1-1	CASSSRAGGAIGNTEAFF	TGTGCCAGCAGTTCCCGAGCAGGGGGCGCAATTGGGAACACTGAAGCTTTCTTT
-	few	TRBV5-1	TRBJ2-7	CASSVGQKNYEQYF	TGCGCCAGCAGCGTGGGACAAAAGAACTACGAGCAGTACTTC
-	few	TRBV4-2	TRBJ1-1	CASSPLAANTEAFF	TGTGCCAGCAGCCCCCTTGCGGCGAACACTGAAGCTTTCTTT
-	many	TRBV28	TRBJ2-2	CASRPRLYDETGELFF	TGTGCCAGCAGGCCGCGGTTATATGATGAGACCGGGGAGCTGTTTTTT
-	few	TRBV20-1	TRBJ2-2	CSAGGLSTGELFF	TGCAGTGCTGGGGGACTGAGCACCGGGGAGCTGTTTTTT
-	many	TRBV11-2	TRBJ2-3	CASSLERILPDTQYF	TGTGCCAGCAGCTTAGAAAGGATCCTGCCTGATACGCAGTATTTT
TRBD1	many	TRBV28	TRBJ1-4	CASSPPGQRLGKLFF	TGTGCCAGCAGTCCGCCGGGACAGCGCCTGGGAAAACTGTTTTTT